These 7 T cell receptor beta chains were all obtained from the same sample, sequenced in a study of shared clonotypes between healthy human individuals. Measured with immunoSEQ multiplex PCR; TCRdb has only the in-frame clones, and not every one. Here the sample spans hundreds of thousands of clones, roughly 78% being singletons. Sequencing input: memory CD4+ T cells sorted from blood. The subset was: CD45RA-negative fraction. The receptors shown here come from a woman younger than 45 in good health.

The chain carries TRBV5-3 and TRBJ2-7, with TRBD2 matching over 13 bases. TRBV5-3 is filed as an ORF, its function uncertain. CDR3 length equals 18 residues. With V trimmed by 4 bases and J by 3 bases, 13 bases remained unmatched. DNA for the CDR3: TGTGCCAGAAGCGGGACACTAGCGGGAGGGAATCCATACTACGAGCAGTACTTC. It translates to CARSGTLAGGNPYYEQYF.

The chain combines TRBV28 with TRBJ2-5, with D possibly being TRBD2 (5 bases). The V and J ends lost 6 bases and 7 bases respectively, with 21 bases between them. Germline CDR1 reads MDHEN; CDR2 reads SYDVKM. The CDR3 has 15 residues. This chain's CDR3 is CASRLAGTFWGTQYF. CDR3 DNA: TGTGCCAGCAGGTTGGCGGGCACTTTCTGGGGGACCCAGTACTTC. Based on the CDR3 plus reference TRBV28 and TRBJ2-5, the full variable domain is DVKVTQSSRYLVKRTGEKVFLECVQDMDHENMFWYRQDPGLGLRLIYFSYDVKMKEKGDIPEGYSVSREKKERFSLILESASTNQTSMYLCASRLAGTFWGTQYFGPGTRLLVL.

The chain uses TRBV27 and TRBJ2-1; maybe TRBD2 (5 bases). Germline V gene data show CDR1 as MNHEY and CDR2 as SMNVEV (reference sequence). V was shortened by 6 bases and J by 6 bases, with 18 bases between the two germline ends. The CDR3 length is 15 residues. DNA of the CDR3: TGTGCCAGCAGGCCCTCCGGGCGGGTACGCAATGAGCAGTTCTTC. Translated, it gives CASRPSGRVRNEQFF.

The chain combines TRBV9 with TRBJ2-7; TRBD2 agrees at 10 bases. V shed 0 bases and J 2 bases; nucleotides not matched to a gene: 5. The CDR3 runs to 16 residues. The V gene's germline CDR1 is SGDLS and CDR2 YYNGEE. The CDR3 reads CASSVGTSGTTYEQYF. The CDR3 DNA sequence: TGTGCCAGCAGCGTAGGAACTAGCGGGACGACCTACGAGCAGTACTTC.

This clone was detected once. The CDR3 sequence: CAISEFGSSSYEQYF. CDR3 nucleotide sequence: TGTGCCATCAGTGAGTTCGGCAGTAGCTCCTACGAGCAGTACTTC. The V and J genes are TRBV10-3 and TRBJ2-7, with unresolved D. The germline V gene encodes CDR1 ENHRY and CDR2 SYGVKD. The length of the CDR3 is 15 residues. V shed 1 base and J shed 0 bases, with 10 bases lying between them.

This clone was picked up one time. The V call is TRBV19, the J call TRBJ2-1, with a tentative D call TRBD2 (6 bases). This CDR3 comprises 14 residues. With 5 bases removed from V and 3 bases from J, the gap between germline ends came to 11 bases. Germline assignment: CDR1 LNHDA and CDR2 SQIVND (reference sequence). DNA of the CDR3: TGTGCCAGTAGTCTCCGGGACTTCTACAATGAGCAGTTCTTC. Protein sequence: CASSLRDFYNEQFF.

The gene calls are TRBV5-1 and TRBJ2-7; D is possibly TRBD1 or TRBD2 (6 bases each). Germline V CDR1 and CDR2: SGHRS, YFSETQ. CDR3 size: 16 residues. V was cut by 3 bases and J by 2 bases, with 18 bases left in between. The CDR3 spells CASSSGAGGNPYEQYF. The CDR3 bases are TGCGCCAGCAGCTCGGGGGCAGGAGGTAATCCCTACGAGCAGTACTTC.